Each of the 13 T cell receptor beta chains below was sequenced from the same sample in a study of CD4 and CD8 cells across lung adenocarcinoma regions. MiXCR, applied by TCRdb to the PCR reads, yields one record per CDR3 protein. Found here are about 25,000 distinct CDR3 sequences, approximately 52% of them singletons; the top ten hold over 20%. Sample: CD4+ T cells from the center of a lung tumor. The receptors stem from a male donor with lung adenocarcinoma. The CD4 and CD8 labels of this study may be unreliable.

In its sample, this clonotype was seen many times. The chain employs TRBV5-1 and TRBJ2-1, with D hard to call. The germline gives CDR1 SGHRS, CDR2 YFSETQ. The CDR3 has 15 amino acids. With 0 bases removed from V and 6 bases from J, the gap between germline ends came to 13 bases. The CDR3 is CASSLGDFSRNEQFF. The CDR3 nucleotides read TGCGCCAGCAGCTTGGGAGATTTTAGCCGCAATGAGCAGTTCTTC.

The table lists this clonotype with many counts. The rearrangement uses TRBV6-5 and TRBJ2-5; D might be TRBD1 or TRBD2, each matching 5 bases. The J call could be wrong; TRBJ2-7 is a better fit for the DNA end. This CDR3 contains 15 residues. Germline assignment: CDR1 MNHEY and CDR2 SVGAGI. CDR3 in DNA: TGTGCCAGCACCCCGGGGTGGGGACCGCCCTACGAGCAGTACTTC. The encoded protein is CASTPGWGPPYEQYF.

CDR3 bases: TGTGCCAGCAGTGAGGGGGTATTCGAAGAAAAACTGTTTTTT. This encodes CASSEGVFEEKLFF. The genes are TRBV6-1 and TRBJ1-4, with D maybe TRBD1 (5 bases). The CDR3 extends over 14 amino acids. Per germline, CDR1 MNHNS and CDR2 SASEGT. V shed 3 bases and J shed 8 bases, with 13 bases lying between them.

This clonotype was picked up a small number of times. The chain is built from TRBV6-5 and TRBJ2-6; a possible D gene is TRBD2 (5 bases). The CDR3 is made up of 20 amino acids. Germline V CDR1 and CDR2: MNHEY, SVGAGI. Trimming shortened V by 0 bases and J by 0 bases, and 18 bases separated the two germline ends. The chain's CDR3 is CASSYSVGAKGSSGANVLTF. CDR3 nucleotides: TGTGCCAGCAGTTACTCTGTGGGAGCGAAGGGTAGCTCTGGGGCCAACGTCCTGACTTTC.

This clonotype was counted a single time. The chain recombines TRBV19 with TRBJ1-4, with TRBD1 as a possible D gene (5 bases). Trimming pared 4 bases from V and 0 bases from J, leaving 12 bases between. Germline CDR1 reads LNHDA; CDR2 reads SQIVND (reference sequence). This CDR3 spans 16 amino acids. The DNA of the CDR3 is TGTGCCAGTAGTAAGGGGACCCAGACAACTAATGAAAAACTGTTTTTT. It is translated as CASSKGTQTTNEKLFF.

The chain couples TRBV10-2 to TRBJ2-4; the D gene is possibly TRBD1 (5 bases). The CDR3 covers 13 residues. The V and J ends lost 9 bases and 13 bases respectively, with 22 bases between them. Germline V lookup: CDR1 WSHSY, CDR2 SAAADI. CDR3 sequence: CARGLGAKNTQYF. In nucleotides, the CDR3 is TGCGCCAGGGGGCTGGGTGCTAAAAACACGCAGTACTTC.

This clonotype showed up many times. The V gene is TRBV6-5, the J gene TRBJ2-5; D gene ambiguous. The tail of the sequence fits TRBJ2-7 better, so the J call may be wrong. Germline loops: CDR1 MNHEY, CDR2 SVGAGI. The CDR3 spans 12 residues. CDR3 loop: CASRLDLIEQYF. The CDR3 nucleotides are TGTGCCAGCAGACTCGACCTCATCGAGCAGTACTTC.

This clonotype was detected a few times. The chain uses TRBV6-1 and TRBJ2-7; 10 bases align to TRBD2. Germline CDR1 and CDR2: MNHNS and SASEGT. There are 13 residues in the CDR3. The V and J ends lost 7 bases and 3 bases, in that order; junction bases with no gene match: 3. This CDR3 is CASTKREGYEQYF. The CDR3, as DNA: TGTGCCAGCACTAAGCGGGAGGGCTACGAGCAGTACTTC.

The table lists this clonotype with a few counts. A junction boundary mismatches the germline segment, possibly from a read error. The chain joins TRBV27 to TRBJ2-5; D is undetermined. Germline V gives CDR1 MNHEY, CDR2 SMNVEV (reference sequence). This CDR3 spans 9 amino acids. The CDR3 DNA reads TGTGCCAGGGGAAGATACGCAGTATTT. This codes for CARGRYAVF.

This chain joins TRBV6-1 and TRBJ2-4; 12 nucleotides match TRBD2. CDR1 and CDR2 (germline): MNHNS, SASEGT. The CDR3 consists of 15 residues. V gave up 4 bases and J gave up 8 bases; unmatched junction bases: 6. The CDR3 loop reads CASSAGLAGRDIQYF. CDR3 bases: TGTGCCAGCAGTGCGGGACTAGCGGGCCGTGACATTCAGTACTTC.

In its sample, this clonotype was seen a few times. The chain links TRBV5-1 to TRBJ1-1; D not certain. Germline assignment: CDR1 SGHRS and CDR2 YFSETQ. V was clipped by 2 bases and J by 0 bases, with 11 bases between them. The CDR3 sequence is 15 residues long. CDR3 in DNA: TGCGCCAGCAGCTTAAGTGGTTCGATGAACACTGAAGCTTTCTTT. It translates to CASSLSGSMNTEAFF.

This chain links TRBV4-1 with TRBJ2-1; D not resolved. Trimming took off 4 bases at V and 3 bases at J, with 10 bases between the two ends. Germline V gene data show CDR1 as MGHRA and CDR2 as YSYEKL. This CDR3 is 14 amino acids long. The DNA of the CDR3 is TGCGCCAGCAGCCCTGGATCTAGCTACAATGAGCAGTTCTTC. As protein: CASSPGSSYNEQFF.

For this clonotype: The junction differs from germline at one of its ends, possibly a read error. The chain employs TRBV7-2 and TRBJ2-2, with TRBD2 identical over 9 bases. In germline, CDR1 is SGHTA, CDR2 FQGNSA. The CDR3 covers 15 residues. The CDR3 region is CASSQGTSFPGALYF. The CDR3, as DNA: TGTGCCAGCAGCCAAGGGACTAGCTTTCCCGGGGCGCTGTATTTT. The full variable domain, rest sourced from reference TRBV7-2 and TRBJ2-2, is GAGVSQSPSNKVTEKGKDVELRCDPISGHTALYWYRQSLGQGLEFLIYFQGNSAPDKSGLPSDRFSAERTGGSVSTLTIQRTQQEDSAVYLCASSQGTSFPGALYFGEGSRLTVL.